These 4 T cell receptor beta chains were sequenced from one sample in a study of T-cell memory formation after mild COVID-19. TCRdb analysed the 5' RACE reads with MiXCR anew, one entry per CDR3 protein. The sample has approximately 440,000 distinct CDR3 sequences, about 20% seen once. Sequencing was carried out using PBMCs or a T cell subset sorted from them (not recorded which). The source of these receptors is an adult woman who had mild COVID-19 (a few samples of this study predate the infection). Cell type and time point are not known.

This clonotype was detected a few times. The V gene is TRBV29-1, the J gene TRBJ2-5; D call uncertain. Germline loops: CDR1 SQVTM, CDR2 ANQGSEA. Between the trimmed V and J ends, which lost 3 bases and 2 bases, there was a span of 10 bases. The CDR3 runs 13 residues. CDR3 in amino acids: CSVEIGIQETQYF. DNA for the CDR3: TGCAGCGTTGAGATAGGGATACAAGAGACCCAGTACTTC.

This chain joins TRBV6-5 and TRBJ2-1; TRBD1 matches at 10 bases. The ends lost 7 bases at V and 6 bases at J; junction bases unmatched: 3. The CDR3 spans 13 residues. The germline V gene has CDR1 MNHEY and CDR2 SVGAGI. In nucleotides, the CDR3 is TGTGCCAGCAAAGGGACAGGGGTCAATGAGCAGTTCTTC. This translates into CASKGTGVNEQFF.

The CDR3 coding sequence is TGCAGTGCACGGGACAGGGATTTGTATGGCTACACCTTC. Its translation is CSARDRDLYGYTF. This sequence joins TRBV20-1 and TRBJ1-2; TRBD1 matches at 9 bases. V shed 6 bases and J 5 bases; nucleotides not matched to a gene: 7. Germline lookup yields CDR1 DFQATT and CDR2 SNEGSKA (reference sequence). The CDR3 is 13 amino acids.

CDR3: CASSPPPYSGRFPTMNEQFF. The CDR3 bases are TGTGCCAGCAGCCCTCCTCCTTATAGCGGGAGGTTCCCGACAATGAATGAGCAGTTCTTC. The chain couples TRBV11-3 to TRBJ2-1; TRBD2 matches 10 bases. Germline assignment: CDR1 SGHNT and CDR2 YENEEA. The trim removed 5 bases at V and 7 bases at J, leaving 23 bases unmatched. This CDR3 is built from 20 residues.